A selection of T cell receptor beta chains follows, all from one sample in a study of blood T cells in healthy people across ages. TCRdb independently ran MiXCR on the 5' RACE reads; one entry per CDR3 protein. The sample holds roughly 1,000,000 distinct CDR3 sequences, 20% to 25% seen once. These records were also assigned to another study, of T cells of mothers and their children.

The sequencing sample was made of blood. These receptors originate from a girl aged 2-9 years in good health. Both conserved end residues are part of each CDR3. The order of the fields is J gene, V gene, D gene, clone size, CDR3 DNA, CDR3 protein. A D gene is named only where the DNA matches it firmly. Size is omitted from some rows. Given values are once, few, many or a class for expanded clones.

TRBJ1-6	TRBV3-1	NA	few	TGTGCCAGCAGCCAAGAACCGAACTTTAATTCACCCCTCCACTTT	CASSQEPNFNSPLHF
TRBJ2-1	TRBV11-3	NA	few	TGTGCCAGCAGCTTCGAGGCAGGGTCCTACAATGAGCAGTTCTTC	CASSFEAGSYNEQFF
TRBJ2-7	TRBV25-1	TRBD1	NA	TGTGCCAGCAGTGGCTCGGACAGGGGAAAGGGTATCAGCTACGAGCAGTACTTC	CASSGSDRGKGISYEQYF
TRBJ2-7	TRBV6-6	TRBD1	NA	TGTGCCGGCAAATTGACAGGGTCCCACGAGCAGTACTTC	CAGKLTGSHEQYF
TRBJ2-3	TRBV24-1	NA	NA	TGTGCCACCAGTGATGCGGCCCCCACAGATACGCAGTATTTT	CATSDAAPTDTQYF
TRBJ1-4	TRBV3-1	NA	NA	TGTGCCAGCAGCCTCGGGGCAGGATTTGAAAAACTGTTTTTT	CASSLGAGFEKLFF
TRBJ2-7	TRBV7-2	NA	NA	TGTGCCAGCAGCGAGGACAGCCTGGAACGCTACGAGCAGTACTTC	CASSEDSLERYEQYF
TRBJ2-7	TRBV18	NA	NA	TGTGCCAGCTCACCGGGGGACATAAGCTCCTACGAGCAGTACTTC	CASSPGDISSYEQYF
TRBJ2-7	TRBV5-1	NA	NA	TGCGCCAGCAGCTTGGGTAACCTCAACTACGAGCAGTACTTC	CASSLGNLNYEQYF
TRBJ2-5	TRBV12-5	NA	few	TGTGCTAGTGGTTTCCTAGCGGGACAGGGGTCAGAGACCCAGTACTTC	CASGFLAGQGSETQYF
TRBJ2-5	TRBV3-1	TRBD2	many	TGTGCCAGCAGCCCGAGGACTAGCGGGGGGGAGACCCAGTACTTC	CASSPRTSGGETQYF
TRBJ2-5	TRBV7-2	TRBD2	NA	TGTGCCAGCAGCTTAGACGGGAGGTTCAGGGAGACCCAGTACTTC	CASSLDGRFRETQYF
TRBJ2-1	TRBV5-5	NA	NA	TGTGCCAGCAGCTGGCCCGCGCACCCCGATTACAATGAGCAGTTCTTC	CASSWPAHPDYNEQFF
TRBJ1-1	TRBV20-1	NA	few	TGCAGTGCGAGTCCCTCTGCGAACACTGAAGCTTTCTTT	CSASPSANTEAFF
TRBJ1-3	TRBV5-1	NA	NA	TGCGCCAGCAGCTTGGCCGAGAGGGGGGGCGTCGGAAACACCATATATTTT	CASSLAERGGVGNTIYF
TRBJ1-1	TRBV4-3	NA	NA	TGCGCCAGCAGCCAAGCAGCCCGGGACCCTAACACTGAAGCTTTCTTT	CASSQAARDPNTEAFF
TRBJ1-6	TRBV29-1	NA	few	TGCAGCGTCTTGGCAGTTAATAATTCACCCCTCCACTTT	CSVLAVNNSPLHF
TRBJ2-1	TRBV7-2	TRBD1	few	TGTGCCAGCAGAGCAGGGGGAGAATGGAATGAGCAGTTCTTC	CASRAGGEWNEQFF
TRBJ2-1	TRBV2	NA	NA	TGTGCCAGCAGCGGGGGGCGCCTTAATGAGCAGTTCTTC	CASSGGRLNEQFF
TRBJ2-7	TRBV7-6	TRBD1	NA	TGTGCCAGCAGCTTGTGGGACAGGGCCACCTACGAGCAGTACTTC	CASSLWDRATYEQYF
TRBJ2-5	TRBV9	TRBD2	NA	TGTGCCAGCAGCGTAGTCACTAGCGGGGGGGCATGCCAAGAGACCCAGTACTTC	CASSVVTSGGACQETQYF
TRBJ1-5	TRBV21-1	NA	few	TGTGCCAGCAGCAAAGCGAAGCGGAATAGCAATCAGCCCCAGCATTTT	CASSKAKRNSNQPQHF
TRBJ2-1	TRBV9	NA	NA	TGTGCCAGCAGCCCCCCGGTACCAGGCTACAATGAGCAGTTCTTC	CASSPPVPGYNEQFF
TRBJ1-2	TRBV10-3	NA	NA	TGTGCCATCAGTGAGGGGTCAGGGAGGAACTATGGCTACACCTTC	CAISEGSGRNYGYTF
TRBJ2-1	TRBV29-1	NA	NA	TGCAGCGTTGAAATAGCGGCTCATTACAATGAGCAGTTCTTC	CSVEIAAHYNEQFF
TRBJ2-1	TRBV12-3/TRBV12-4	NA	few	TGTGCCAGCAGTACCGGGACCGAGCAGTTCTTC	CASSTGTEQFF
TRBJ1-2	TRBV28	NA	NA	TGTGCCAGCAGTTTGACGTCCTTCGGCGGCTACACCTTC	CASSLTSFGGYTF